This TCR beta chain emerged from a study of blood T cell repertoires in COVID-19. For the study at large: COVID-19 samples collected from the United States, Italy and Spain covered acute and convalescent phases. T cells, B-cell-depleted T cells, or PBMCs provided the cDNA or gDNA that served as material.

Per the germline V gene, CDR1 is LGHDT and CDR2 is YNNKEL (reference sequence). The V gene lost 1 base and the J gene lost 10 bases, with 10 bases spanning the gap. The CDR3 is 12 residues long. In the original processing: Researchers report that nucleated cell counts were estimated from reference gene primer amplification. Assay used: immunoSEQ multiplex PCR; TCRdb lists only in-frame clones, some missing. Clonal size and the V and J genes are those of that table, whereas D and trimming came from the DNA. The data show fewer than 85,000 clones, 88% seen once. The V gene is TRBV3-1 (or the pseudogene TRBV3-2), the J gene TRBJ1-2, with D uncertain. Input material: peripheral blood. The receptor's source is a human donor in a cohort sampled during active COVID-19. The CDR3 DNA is TGTGCCAGCAGCCAAGGAGGAAGAGCCTACACCTTC. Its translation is CASSQGGRAYTF.